A selection of T cell receptor beta chains follows, all from one sample in a study of PD-L1 blockade in urothelial cancer. Sequencing was performed with immunoSEQ multiplex PCR; in TCRdb, only in-frame clones are kept and a portion is missing. This table has some 80,000 clones, around four fifths appearing once. Material: PBMCs, obtained around atezolizumab (anti-PD-L1) treatment. The receptors were gathered from a man aged 35-49 years with urothelial cancer. CDR3s include the opening cysteine and the closing phenylalanine or tryptophan. A D gene is named only where the DNA matches it firmly.

J gene: TRBJ2-2; V gene: TRBV11-2; D gene: .; CDR3 protein: CASSSVGELFF
J gene: TRBJ1-1; V gene: TRBV28; D gene: .; CDR3 protein: CASSLAGQNTEAFF
J gene: TRBJ2-7; V gene: TRBV19; D gene: .; CDR3 protein: CASSNPAGATYEQYF
J gene: TRBJ2-7; V gene: TRBV5-1; D gene: TRBD1; CDR3 protein: CASSWATGAYEQYF
J gene: TRBJ2-1; V gene: TRBV28; D gene: TRBD2; CDR3 protein: CASSPGGVAGGYNEQFF
J gene: TRBJ2-2; V gene: TRBV28; D gene: .; CDR3 protein: CASRAWGAGSVFELFF
J gene: TRBJ2-5; V gene: TRBV15; D gene: TRBD2; CDR3 protein: CATSSTSSGRGSFGETQYF
J gene: TRBJ1-2; V gene: TRBV28; D gene: .; CDR3 protein: CASSPALTVNYGYTF
J gene: TRBJ2-2; V gene: TRBV7-2; D gene: TRBD2; CDR3 protein: CASSLAIGGSGELFF
J gene: TRBJ1-1; V gene: TRBV19; D gene: TRBD1; CDR3 protein: CASTDRDTEAFF
J gene: TRBJ2-5; V gene: TRBV7-2; D gene: TRBD2; CDR3 protein: CASSKSGRMETQYF
J gene: TRBJ1-1; V gene: TRBV7-9; D gene: .; CDR3 protein: CASSLVREGTEAFF
J gene: TRBJ2-3; V gene: TRBV28; D gene: .; CDR3 protein: CASSVPRGLETQYF
J gene: TRBJ2-1; V gene: TRBV7-2; D gene: .; CDR3 protein: CASSPQTYEQFF
J gene: TRBJ2-1; V gene: TRBV28; D gene: TRBD1; CDR3 protein: CATRPLDRANEQFF
J gene: TRBJ2-7; V gene: TRBV4-1; D gene: .; CDR3 protein: CASRRSVGHDEQYF
J gene: TRBJ2-1; V gene: TRBV5-1; D gene: TRBD2; CDR3 protein: CASSLTSGRYNEQFF
J gene: TRBJ1-5; V gene: TRBV4-3; D gene: .; CDR3 protein: CASSQDPSGQPQHF
J gene: TRBJ2-3; V gene: TRBV7-2; D gene: TRBD1; CDR3 protein: CASQEDRLSTDTQYF
J gene: TRBJ2-7; V gene: TRBV4-1; D gene: TRBD2; CDR3 protein: CASSQDRGLDDEQYF
J gene: TRBJ1-2; V gene: TRBV7-2; D gene: .; CDR3 protein: CASSPIQTGNYGYTF
J gene: TRBJ2-7; V gene: TRBV7-6; D gene: .; CDR3 protein: CASSLALRGEQYF
J gene: TRBJ1-1; V gene: TRBV5-1; D gene: .; CDR3 protein: CASSPGGGTEAFF
J gene: TRBJ2-2; V gene: TRBV2; D gene: .; CDR3 protein: CASIEGLQNTGELFF
J gene: TRBJ1-1; V gene: TRBV12-5; D gene: .; CDR3 protein: CASGSLPQGSEAFF
J gene: TRBJ2-1; V gene: TRBV5-1; D gene: TRBD2; CDR3 protein: CASEWASGSPKLGNEQFF
J gene: TRBJ2-7; V gene: TRBV27; D gene: .; CDR3 protein: CASSYGSQISYEQYF
J gene: TRBJ1-1; V gene: TRBV18; D gene: .; CDR3 protein: CASSPLELTEAFF
J gene: TRBJ1-2; V gene: TRBV2; D gene: TRBD1; CDR3 protein: CASSSHGQGGYTF
J gene: TRBJ1-2; V gene: TRBV5-1; D gene: TRBD1; CDR3 protein: CASSLPDRAGGYTF
J gene: TRBJ2-2; V gene: TRBV5-6; D gene: .; CDR3 protein: CASSLLGDSGELFF
J gene: TRBJ1-2; V gene: TRBV14; D gene: .; CDR3 protein: CASSQWRTNYGYTF
J gene: TRBJ2-2; V gene: TRBV2; D gene: .; CDR3 protein: CASSDTGPGELFF
J gene: TRBJ2-1; V gene: TRBV13; D gene: TRBD1; CDR3 protein: CASSASGTGFYEQFF
J gene: TRBJ2-7; V gene: TRBV11-2; D gene: .; CDR3 protein: CASSSLQGRPYEQYF
J gene: TRBJ2-7; V gene: TRBV12-2; D gene: .; CDR3 protein: CASRLLPCGYEQYF
J gene: TRBJ1-2; V gene: TRBV10-3; D gene: .; CDR3 protein: CAISELRATGYGYTF
J gene: TRBJ2-3; V gene: TRBV5-6; D gene: .; CDR3 protein: CASSLLASTDTQYF
J gene: TRBJ2-2; V gene: TRBV29-1; D gene: TRBD2; CDR3 protein: CSVATSGTRELFF
J gene: TRBJ2-3; V gene: TRBV7-9; D gene: .; CDR3 protein: CASSLSVAEWGDTQYF
J gene: TRBJ1-5; V gene: TRBV6-1; D gene: .; CDR3 protein: CASSEQRGSNQPQHF
J gene: TRBJ2-1; V gene: TRBV9; D gene: TRBD2; CDR3 protein: CASSVSASGYNEQFF